The sequence of this T cell receptor beta chain was determined in a study of OX40 agonist ivuxolimab in advanced cancers. Study at large: Patient treatment consisted of intravenous ivuxolimab administration every 2 weeks at 0.01 to 10 mg/kg. With a range of roughly 20 to 85, age averaged roughly 60 years, and around 83% were male.

The method was immunoSEQ multiplex PCR; TCRdb's version includes in-frame clones alone and lacks a portion of them. This sample has fewer than 85,000 clones; roughly 90% occur once, and the top ten carry roughly 0.56%. Prior autoimmune disease or systemic immunosuppression barred patients. The clonotype originates from an adult with an advanced solid tumor such as melanoma, head and neck, liver or kidney cancer. Here the sequenced sample was CD4+ or CD8+ T cells sorted from blood, taken in a trial of the OX40 agonist ivuxolimab.

CDR3 loop: CASSSVQGTDTQYF. The CDR3 nucleotides read TGTGCCAGTAGTTCGGTACAGGGAACAGATACGCAGTATTTT. The chain uses TRBV19 and TRBJ2-3, with D maybe TRBD1 (6 bases). The CDR3 has 14 amino acids. CDR1 and CDR2 (germline): LNHDA, SQIVND (reference sequence). V was clipped by 5 bases and J by 3 bases, with 12 bases between them.